This TCR beta chain was retrieved from a study of T cell repertoires in cytomegalovirus infection. On the study more broadly: Epitope selection comprised recently identified HLA-C-restricted CMV epitopes and well-studied HLA-B-restricted CMV epitopes. A matching HLA type, together with CMV infection, was signaled by public TCR beta signatures.

Comment on this clonotype: As yet, its antigen is unknown. Given a much more abundant clone one base away, this may be a read error.

TCRdb re-analysed the reads in MiXCR, keeping a single row per CDR3 protein. The data show about 920,000 distinct CDR3 sequences, approximately 31% seen once. Broader study findings: There were HLA-C-restricted CMV-specific TCR beta clonotypes dominating the ex vivo response.

CDR1 SGHVS and CDR2 FQNEAQ come from the germline V gene. The CDR3 extends over 17 amino acids. The clonotype was recovered from a human donor in good health (CMV status not recorded). Some clones in this sample may be carry-over from other donors' samples. The chain carries TRBV7-8 and TRBJ2-4, with no clear D. Sequenced material: cultured CD8+ T cells from PBMCs, taken from culture after CMV antigen stimulation. CDR3 amino acids: CASNLFPEALAKNIQYF. The CDR3 bases are TGTGCCAGCAACTTATTCCCCGAGGCTTTAGCCAAAAACATTCAGTACTTC.